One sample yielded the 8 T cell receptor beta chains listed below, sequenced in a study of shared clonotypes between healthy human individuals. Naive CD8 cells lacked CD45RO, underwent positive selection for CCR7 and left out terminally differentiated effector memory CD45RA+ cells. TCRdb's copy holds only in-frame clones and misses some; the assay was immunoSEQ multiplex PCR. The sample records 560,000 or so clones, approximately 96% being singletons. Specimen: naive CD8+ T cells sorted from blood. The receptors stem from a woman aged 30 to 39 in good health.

The CDR3: CANSPKGGGREGKAEAFF. The CDR3 coding sequence is TGTGCCAACTCACCTAAAGGGGGAGGACGGGAGGGAAAGGCTGAAGCTTTCTTT. The rearrangement joins TRBV21-1 to TRBJ1-1. TRBV21-1 represents a pseudogene. The CDR3 contains 18 residues.

The CDR3 region is CASSLGSTSGNEQYF. CDR3 in DNA: TGTGCCAGCAGCTTAGGGTCGACTAGCGGGAACGAGCAGTACTTC. The genes are TRBV7-9 and TRBJ2-7; 11 positions match TRBD2. CDR1 and CDR2 from the germline V gene are SEHNR and FQNEAQ (reference sequence). V lost 1 base to trimming and J lost 5 bases; unmatched junction nucleotides: 4. This CDR3 spans 15 amino acids.

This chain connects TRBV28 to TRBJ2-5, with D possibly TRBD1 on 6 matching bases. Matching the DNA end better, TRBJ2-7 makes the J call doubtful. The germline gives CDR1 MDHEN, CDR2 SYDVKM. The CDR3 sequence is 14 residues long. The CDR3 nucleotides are TGTGCCAGCAGTTCGATGGACAGCGATTACGAGCAGTACTTC. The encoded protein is CASSSMDSDYEQYF.

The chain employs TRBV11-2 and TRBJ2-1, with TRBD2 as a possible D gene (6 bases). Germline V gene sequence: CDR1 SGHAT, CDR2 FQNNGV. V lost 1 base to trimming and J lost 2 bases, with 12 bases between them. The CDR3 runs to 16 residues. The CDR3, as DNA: TGTGCCAGCAGCTTAGCGCGTGGGAGGACCTACAATGAGCAGTTCTTC. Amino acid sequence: CASSLARGRTYNEQFF.

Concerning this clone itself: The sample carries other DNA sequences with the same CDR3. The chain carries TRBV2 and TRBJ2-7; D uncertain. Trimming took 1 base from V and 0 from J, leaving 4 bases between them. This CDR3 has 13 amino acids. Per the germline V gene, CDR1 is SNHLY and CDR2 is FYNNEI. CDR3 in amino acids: CASSEESSYEQYF. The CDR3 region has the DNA TGTGCCAGCAGTGAAGAGAGCTCCTACGAGCAGTACTTC.

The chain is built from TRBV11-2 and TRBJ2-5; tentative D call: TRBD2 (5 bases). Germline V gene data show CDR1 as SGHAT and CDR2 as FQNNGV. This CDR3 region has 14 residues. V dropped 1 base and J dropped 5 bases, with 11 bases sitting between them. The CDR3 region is CASSLATTRETQYF. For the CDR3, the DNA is TGTGCCAGCAGCTTAGCGACTACCAGGGAGACCCAGTACTTC.

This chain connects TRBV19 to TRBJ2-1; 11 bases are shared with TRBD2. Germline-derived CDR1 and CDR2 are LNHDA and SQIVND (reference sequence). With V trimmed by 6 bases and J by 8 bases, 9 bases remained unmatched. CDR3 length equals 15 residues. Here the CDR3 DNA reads TGTGCCAGTAGCGGGCTAGCGGGAGGATCGGATGAGCAGTTCTTC. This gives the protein CASSGLAGGSDEQFF.

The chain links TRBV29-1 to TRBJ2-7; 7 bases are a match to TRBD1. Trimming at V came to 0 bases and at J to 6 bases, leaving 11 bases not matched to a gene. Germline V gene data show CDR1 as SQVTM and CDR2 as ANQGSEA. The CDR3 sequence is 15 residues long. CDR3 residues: CSVEDFNRGSGEQYF. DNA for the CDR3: TGCAGCGTTGAAGATTTTAACAGGGGATCGGGCGAGCAGTACTTC.